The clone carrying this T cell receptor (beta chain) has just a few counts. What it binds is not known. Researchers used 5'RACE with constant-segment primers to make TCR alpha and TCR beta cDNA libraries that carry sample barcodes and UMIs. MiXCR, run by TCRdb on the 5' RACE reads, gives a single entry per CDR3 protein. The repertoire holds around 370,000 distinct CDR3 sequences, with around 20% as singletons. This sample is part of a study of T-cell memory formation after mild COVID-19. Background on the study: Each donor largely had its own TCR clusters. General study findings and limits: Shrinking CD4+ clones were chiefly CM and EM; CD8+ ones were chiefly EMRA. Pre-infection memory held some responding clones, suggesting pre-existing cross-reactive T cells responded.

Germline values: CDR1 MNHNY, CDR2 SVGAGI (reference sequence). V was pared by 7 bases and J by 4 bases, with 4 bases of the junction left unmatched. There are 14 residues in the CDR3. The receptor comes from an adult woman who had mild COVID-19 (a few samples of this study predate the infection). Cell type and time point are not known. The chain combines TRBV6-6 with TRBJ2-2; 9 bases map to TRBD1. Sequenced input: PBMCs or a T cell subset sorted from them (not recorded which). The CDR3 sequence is CASKQGAFTGELFF. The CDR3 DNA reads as TGTGCCAGCAAACAGGGGGCATTCACCGGGGAGCTGTTTTTT.